What follows are 28 T cell receptor beta chains derived from one specimen sequenced in a study of T-cell memory formation after mild COVID-19. Each CDR3 protein gets one entry after TCRdb re-called the 5' RACE reads with MiXCR. The data contain approximately 240,000 distinct CDR3 sequences, 16% of them singletons. Sequencing input: PBMCs or a T cell subset sorted from them (not recorded which). The receptors were gathered from a man aged 18 to 30 who had mild COVID-19 (a few samples of this study predate the infection). Cell type and time point are not known.

The chain has TRBV6-5 and TRBJ1-2; 9 nucleotides line up with TRBD1. This CDR3 spans 14 amino acids. V dropped 5 bases and J dropped 2; count of bases not matched to a gene: 3. CDR1 is MNHEY and CDR2 is SVGAGI in the germline V gene. The CDR3 coding sequence is TGTGCCAGCAGTAAAGACAGGGGGAACTATGGCTACACCTTC. It is translated as CASSKDRGNYGYTF.

This clonotype was counted a few times. The genes are TRBV9 and TRBJ2-6; D call uncertain. This CDR3 spans 15 amino acids. Per the germline V gene, CDR1 is SGDLS and CDR2 is YYNGEE. Trimming stripped 0 bases from V and 4 bases from J, with 8 bases between. CDR3 residues: CASSVGGLGANVLTF. CDR3 nucleotides: TGTGCCAGCAGCGTAGGGGGTTTGGGGGCCAACGTCCTGACTTTC.

This clonotype was seen more than once but under ten times. This rearrangement joins TRBV20-1 to TRBJ1-1, with a possible D match to TRBD1 (5 bases). The germline V gene encodes CDR1 DFQATT and CDR2 SNEGSKA (reference sequence). Trimming took 5 bases from V and 1 from J, leaving 11 bases between them. The CDR3 consists of 13 residues. This chain's CDR3 is CSASSGGNTEAFF. The DNA for the CDR3 is TGCAGTGCTTCGTCGGGGGGGAACACTGAAGCTTTCTTT.

In this sample, this clonotype turned up a few times. The chain joins TRBV25-1 to TRBJ2-5; the D gene could be TRBD1 or TRBD2 (5 bases each). The CDR3 is made up of 15 amino acids. Per germline, CDR1 MGHDK and CDR2 SYGVNS. The V end lost 1 base, the J end lost 4 bases, and 13 bases lay between the germline ends. CDR3 sequence (DNA): TGTGCCAGCAGTGAATTTCGCCCGAGGGGAGAGACCCAGTACTTC. Residues: CASSEFRPRGETQYF.

At least ten counts were recorded for this clonotype. The V gene is TRBV4-2, the J gene TRBJ2-3; D is uncertain. V lost 3 bases, J lost 2 bases, and 6 bases lay in between. The CDR3 runs to 13 residues. CDR1 LGHNA and CDR2 YNFKEQ come from the germline V gene. CDR3 nucleotides: TGTGCCAGCAGCCACAACCCCACAGATACGCAGTATTTT. This translates into CASSHNPTDTQYF.

The rearrangement links TRBV18 to TRBJ2-3; unclear D gene. CDR3 length equals 14 residues. Germline lookup yields CDR1 KGHSH and CDR2 LQKENI. V lost 4 bases, J lost 3 bases, and 11 bases lay in between. CDR3 sequence reads: CASSLNSLTDTQYF. Written as DNA, the CDR3 is TGTGCCAGCTCACTAAACAGCCTGACAGATACGCAGTATTTT.

In this sample, this clonotype turned up a few times. The chain employs TRBV7-3 and TRBJ2-2, with a tentative D call TRBD1 (5 bases). The CDR3 contains 14 residues. V lost 2 bases to trimming and J lost 13 bases, with 17 bases between them. Germline assignment: CDR1 SGHTA and CDR2 FQGTGA. The CDR3 sequence: CASSLYAGSQGLFF. The CDR3 coding sequence is TGTGCCAGCAGCTTATACGCCGGGTCCCAGGGGCTGTTTTTT.

This clonotype was observed a few times. The rearrangement joins TRBV9 to TRBJ2-2; D perhaps matches TRBD2 (5 bases). Germline V lookup: CDR1 SGDLS, CDR2 YYNGEE. The ends were cut back, 0 bases at V and 3 bases at J, with 9 bases in the middle. The CDR3 spans 15 residues. The CDR3 DNA is TGTGCCAGCAGCGTAGATAGCGTGTACACCGGGGAGCTGTTTTTT. Translation: CASSVDSVYTGELFF.

A few counts support this clonotype. The chain combines TRBV20-1 with TRBJ1-1; 7 positions match TRBD1. The CDR3 covers 16 residues. Looked up from germline, CDR1 is DFQATT and CDR2 is SNEGSKA (reference sequence). Losses at the gene ends were 3 bases for V and 0 bases for J; bases not matched to a gene: 10. CDR3 DNA: TGCAGTGCTAGCCAAGGGGGCTACAGAATGAACACTGAAGCTTTCTTT. It codes for CSASQGGYRMNTEAFF.

This clonotype was observed a few times. The chain joins TRBV7-9 to TRBJ1-2; D unresolved. CDR1 and CDR2 from the germline V gene are SEHNR and FQNEAQ (reference sequence). The CDR3 covers 13 residues. V shed 5 bases and J shed 6 bases, with 13 bases lying between them. CDR3 DNA: TGTGCCAGCAGCCAAGGCCCATTACATGGCTACACCTTC. It is translated as CASSQGPLHGYTF.

This clonotype showed up many times. The chain joins TRBV6-5 to TRBJ1-2; 8 bases fit TRBD1. This CDR3 spans 15 amino acids. V dropped 3 bases and J dropped 5; count of bases not matched to a gene: 8. Per the germline V gene, CDR1 is MNHEY and CDR2 is SVGAGI. CDR3 bases: TGTGCCAGCAGTTATGAAGGACAGGGTACTTATGGCTACACCTTC. It codes for CASSYEGQGTYGYTF.

V gene TRBV4-3 combines with J gene TRBJ2-3, with a weak D call TRBD1 (6 bases). Trimming left V 2 bases short and J 4 bases short, with 13 bases between. Germline values: CDR1 LGHNA, CDR2 YSLEER. There are 15 residues in the CDR3. The CDR3 nucleotides read TGCGCCAGCAGCCAATATGACAGGATCTCAGATACGCAGTATTTT. This encodes CASSQYDRISDTQYF.

This clonotype has more than one count but fewer than ten. The CDR3 coding sequence is TGTGCCAGCAGCTCACCGACAGGGCGCAACGAGCAGTACGTC. Translating it yields CASSSPTGRNEQYV. The chain is built from TRBV28 and TRBJ2-7; 7 nucleotides align to TRBD1. Per germline, CDR1 MDHEN and CDR2 SYDVKM. The V and J ends lost 6 bases and 5 bases, in that order; junction bases with no gene match: 10. CDR3 length: 14 amino acids.

In its sample, this clonotype was seen a few times. This chain links TRBV5-4 with TRBJ2-2, with TRBD2 matching 9 bases. Germline V gene lookup returns CDR1 SGHNT and CDR2 YYREEE (reference sequence). The CDR3 extends over 16 amino acids. V was pared by 1 base and J by 4 bases, with 5 bases of the junction left unmatched. As DNA, the CDR3 is TGTGCCAGCAGCTTGCCGCGGGGGGGCCTCACCGGGGAGCTGTTTTTT. This codes for CASSLPRGGLTGELFF.

This clonotype was counted between two and nine times. V gene TRBV12-3 or TRBV12-4 combines with J gene TRBJ1-2, with a weak D call TRBD1 (5 bases). The CDR3 loop spans 14 amino acids. V was shortened by 6 bases and J by 11 bases, with 22 bases between the two germline ends. The CDR3 reads CASSPLLEGTGYTF. CDR3 DNA: TGTGCCAGCAGCCCCCTGTTGGAGGGGACCGGGTACACCTTC.

In this sample, this clonotype turned up a few times. The V and J genes are TRBV11-1 and TRBJ2-2; weak D call: TRBD2 (6 bases). Germline CDR1 and CDR2: SGHAT and FQDESV (reference sequence). V lost 1 base and J 5 bases, leaving 14 bases between the germline ends. CDR3 length equals 16 residues. The CDR3 coding sequence is TGTGCCAGCAGCTTAGGGCGGGGAGAAGAGACCGGGGAGCTGTTTTTT. This sequence encodes CASSLGRGEETGELFF.

A few counts support this clonotype. The rearrangement joins TRBV7-9 to TRBJ2-1; no reliable D call. This CDR3 comprises 13 residues. Trimming shortened V by 5 bases and J by 0 bases, and 5 bases separated the two germline ends. Germline CDR1 is SEHNR and CDR2 is FQNEAQ (reference sequence). CDR3 nucleotides: TGTGCCAGCAGCGCAGGCTCCTACAATGAGCAGTTCTTC. Translation: CASSAGSYNEQFF.

The table lists this clonotype with a few counts. The genes are TRBV5-1 and TRBJ1-4, with 7 bases matching TRBD1. This CDR3 has 15 amino acids. Germline V gene data show CDR1 as SGHRS and CDR2 as YFSETQ. The J segment lost 7 bases and the V segment lost 4 bases, leaving 10 bases of the junction unmatched. This CDR3 is CASSPRTGSGEKLFF. CDR3 DNA: TGCGCCAGCAGCCCCCGGACAGGATCGGGTGAAAAACTGTTTTTT.

This clonotype was seen ten or more times. The chain recombines TRBV5-1 with TRBJ2-1; 11 positions agree with TRBD2. The CDR3 totals 15 residues. CDR1 and CDR2 from the germline V gene are SGHRS and YFSETQ. The V segment lost 0 bases and the J segment 9 bases; nucleotides outside the gene matches: 5. CDR3 in amino acids: CASSLVSGGAGEQFF. The CDR3 DNA sequence: TGCGCCAGCAGCTTGGTTAGCGGGGGGGCCGGTGAGCAGTTCTTC.

Only a few counts were recorded for this clonotype. This chain uses TRBV20-1 with TRBJ2-7, with 9 bases fitting TRBD2. V dropped 3 bases and J dropped 2; count of bases not matched to a gene: 11. CDR1 is DFQATT and CDR2 is SNEGSKA in the germline V gene (reference sequence). The CDR3 covers 16 residues. The CDR3 DNA follows: TGCAGTGCTAGGGAAGTTTTAGCGGGGGTTACCTACGAGCAGTACGTC. It yields the protein CSAREVLAGVTYEQYV.

V is TRBV6-6 and J is TRBJ1-4; D gene uncertain. Looked up from germline, CDR1 is MNHNY and CDR2 is SVGAGI (reference sequence). This CDR3 contains 14 residues. Trimming removed 6 bases from V and 4 bases from J, with 12 bases in between. The CDR3 region has the DNA TGTGCCAGCAGCTACAGCTTAGTTAATGAAAAACTGTTTTTT. Encoded protein: CASSYSLVNEKLFF.

This clonotype was counted a few times. The chain has TRBV12-3 or TRBV12-4 and TRBJ1-6, with D maybe TRBD1 (6 bases). This CDR3 contains 15 residues. V was clipped by 3 bases and J by 12 bases, with 18 bases between them. This CDR3 reads CASSFSAGVQLPLHF. CDR3 sequence (DNA): TGTGCCAGCAGTTTTTCGGCAGGGGTTCAGTTACCCCTCCACTTT.

This clonotype was observed a few times. This chain uses TRBV12-3 or TRBV12-4 with TRBJ2-7; 8 bases line up with TRBD1. This CDR3 has 14 residues. J gave up 6 bases and V 4 bases, and 8 bases lay outside the gene matches. CDR3: CASSYDRGVREQYF. The CDR3 DNA follows: TGTGCCAGCAGTTACGACAGGGGAGTACGCGAGCAGTACTTC.

This clonotype was seen a few times. The chain combines TRBV19 with TRBJ2-1; 7 bases agree with TRBD1. The V segment lost 5 bases and the J segment 16 bases; nucleotides outside the gene matches: 11. Germline CDR1 LNHDA, CDR2 SQIVND (reference sequence). This CDR3 contains 12 residues. CDR3 DNA sequence: TGTGCCAGTAGTTTCTCGAGGGGGCCTTCTTTCTTC. Its translation is CASSFSRGPSFF.

A few counts support this clonotype. The chain uses TRBV7-2 and TRBJ1-1; D may be TRBD1 (5 bases). Trimming cost V 5 bases and J 0 bases, with 19 bases left between them. The CDR3 covers 17 residues. Per germline, CDR1 SGHTA and CDR2 FQGNSA. Here the CDR3 reads CASSPGHGELMNTEAFF. The CDR3 bases are TGTGCCAGCAGCCCAGGGCACGGGGAACTCATGAACACTGAAGCTTTCTTT.

This clonotype was counted many times. The chain is built from TRBV18 and TRBJ2-1, with D perhaps matching TRBD2 (6 bases). The ends were cut back, 2 bases at V and 0 bases at J, with 14 bases in the middle. CDR3 length: 17 amino acids. Germline V gene data show CDR1 as KGHSH and CDR2 as LQKENI. CDR3 sequence: CASSPGDGGASYNEQFF. The DNA of the CDR3 is TGTGCCAGCTCACCAGGGGACGGAGGGGCCTCCTACAATGAGCAGTTCTTC.

This clonotype has more than one count but fewer than ten. The genes are TRBV7-2 and TRBJ2-2, with unresolved D. The CDR3 is 14 residues long. V gave up 10 bases and J gave up 1 base, with 13 bases separating them. From germline, CDR1 is SGHTA and CDR2 FQGNSA. As DNA, the CDR3 is TGTGCCACCCAGCCGCGGCGGAACACCGGGGAGCTGTTTTTT. Protein sequence: CATQPRRNTGELFF.

The CDR3 reads CAWRAQGRGYTF. The CDR3 DNA is TGTGCCTGGAGAGCACAGGGCAGGGGCTACACCTTC. The rearrangement joins TRBV30 to TRBJ1-2, with D possibly TRBD1 on 6 matching bases. Trimming took off 3 bases at V and 8 bases at J, with 13 bases between the two ends. Germline CDR1 GTSNPN, CDR2 SVGIG (reference sequence). CDR3 length: 12 residues.